This T cell receptor (beta chain) was profiled in a study of T cell responses to AZD1222 COVID-19 vaccine. About the study: Second-dose groups at about 4 or about 12 weeks were pooled. The study, taken as a whole, reports: Seropositive status at baseline applied to only 5 or 6 AZD1222 recipients. After the peak T cell response, and only then, were repertoires sampled.

The method was immunoSEQ multiplex PCR; TCRdb's version includes in-frame clones alone and lacks a portion of them. The sample lists about 190,000 clones, more than 75% occurring once. Regarding this clone: Its antigen is still unknown.

Germline assignment: CDR1 LNHDA and CDR2 SQIVND (reference sequence). V was clipped by 5 bases and J by 0 bases; unmatched bases: 7. CDR3 length equals 16 residues. The input for sequencing was peripheral blood, taken on day 0 of AZD1222 vaccination. The chain employs TRBV19 and TRBJ1-2; 9 nucleotides align to TRBD1. The source is an adult in good health. CDR3 DNA sequence: TGTGCCAGTAGTCCGACCGGGACAGGGACTAACTATGGCTACACCTTC. It encodes CASSPTGTGTNYGYTF. Filled out from reference TRBV19 and TRBJ1-2, the complete variable domain reads DGGITQSPKYLFRKEGQNVTLSCEQNLNHDAMYWYRQDPGQGLRLIYYSQIVNDFQKGDIAEGYSVSREKKESFPLTVTSAQKNPTAFYLCASSPTGTGTNYGYTFGSGTRLTVV.